A selection of T cell receptor beta chains follows, all from one sample in a study of response to subunit inactivated influenza vaccine. TCRdb reanalysed the RT-PCR reads using MiXCR and keeps one entry per CDR3 protein. Of about 540,000 distinct CDR3 sequences in the sample, approximately 24% were seen once. This sample also belongs to another study, concerning T cells expressing NK-cell markers.

Sequencing used CD4+ T cells sorted from PBMCs, obtained about 11 days after vaccination. The receptors were gathered from a man in his forties or fifties who received an inactivated influenza vaccine. The CDR3 runs from the conserved cysteine through the conserved F or W. The D gene is left open where the match is weak. Clone size is stated in some rows and not others, as once, few, many or a class when expanded.

TRBJ1-5	.	TRBV4-3	.	TGCGCCAGCAGCCAAGGCCGGCAGCAGCCCCAGCATTTT	CASSQGRQQPQHF
TRBJ1-5	.	TRBV12-3/TRBV12-4	few	TGTGCCAGCAGTTTAGAACAGAGCAATCAGCCCCAGCATTTT	CASSLEQSNQPQHF
TRBJ2-7	.	TRBV28	many	TGTGCCAGCAGTTTAGGAGATTACGAGCAGTACTTC	CASSLGDYEQYF
TRBJ1-2	.	TRBV20-1	few	TGCAGTGCCCCCTACTATGGCTACACCTTC	CSAPYYGYTF
TRBJ2-7	.	TRBV7-2	few	TGTGCCAGCAGCTTAGACCGGGACATCGAGCAGTACTTC	CASSLDRDIEQYF
TRBJ2-7	.	TRBV19	.	TGTGCCAGTAGCACAACCGGGACCTCCTACGAGCAGTACTTC	CASSTTGTSYEQYF
TRBJ2-3	.	TRBV4-1	.	TGCGCCAGCAGCCAAGGAACGGTCGAAGATACGCAGTATTTT	CASSQGTVEDTQYF
TRBJ2-7	.	TRBV12-3/TRBV12-4	few	TGTGCCAGCAGTCCCCCCGGCAGGCGCGAGCAGTACTTC	CASSPPGRREQYF
TRBJ2-1	TRBD1	TRBV3-1	.	TGTGCCAGCAGCTACAGGGGGCTGAATGAGCAGTTCTTC	CASSYRGLNEQFF
TRBJ2-6	TRBD2	TRBV18	.	TGTGCCAGCTCACCATCGACGGGGGGCTCTGGGGCCAACGTCCTGACTTTC	CASSPSTGGSGANVLTF
TRBJ2-1	.	TRBV2	few	TGTGCCAGCACTAGCGACTCCTACAATGAGCAGTTCTTC	CASTSDSYNEQFF
TRBJ2-7	.	TRBV7-9	once	TGTACCAGCAGCTTAGCGGGCGCAGGGGGAACCTACGAGCAGTACTTC	CTSSLAGAGGTYEQYF
TRBJ2-4	.	TRBV27	few	TGTGCCAGCAGTTTCGGAGGGGGCATGTCCAAAAACATTCAGTACTTC	CASSFGGGMSKNIQYF
TRBJ2-1	TRBD2	TRBV19	few	TGTGCCAGTAGTGATAGCGGGAAGGCCTACAATGAGCAGTTCTTC	CASSDSGKAYNEQFF
TRBJ1-1	.	TRBV10-3	.	TGTGCCATCAGTGTGGGTATTGGTATGAACACTGAAGCTTTCTTT	CAISVGIGMNTEAFF
TRBJ2-7	TRBD2	TRBV29-1	.	TGCAGCGTCGTCGGGACTAGCGGGAGGACCACCACCTACGAGCAGTACTTC	CSVVGTSGRTTTYEQYF
TRBJ2-5	.	TRBV6-1	.	TGTGCCAGCAGTAGGACCAGGGCCGCAGAGACCCAGTACTTC	CASSRTRAAETQYF
TRBJ2-3	.	TRBV3-1	few	TGTGCCAGCAGCCAAGACTTCGGGACTACCAGGGGGCAGTATTTT	CASSQDFGTTRGQYF
TRBJ2-2	.	TRBV20-1	.	TGCAGTGCTAGCAAGAACACCGGGGAGCTGTTTTTT	CSASKNTGELFF
TRBJ1-6	.	TRBV12-3/TRBV12-4	.	TGTGCCAGCAGGAACATGGCAGGGGCCGAATCACCCCTCCACTTT	CASRNMAGAESPLHF
TRBJ2-3	TRBD2	TRBV20-1	few	TGCAGTGCTAGAAAAGCGGGAGGGGAAGATACGCAGTATTTT	CSARKAGGEDTQYF
TRBJ2-1	.	TRBV29-1	.	TGCAGCGCGCAGGTGGTGGCAGGCAATGAGCAGTTCTTC	CSAQVVAGNEQFF
TRBJ1-3	.	TRBV30	.	TGTGCCTGGAGTGTAGGGCCAGTCTCTGGAAACACCATATATTTT	CAWSVGPVSGNTIYF
TRBJ2-7	.	TRBV5-4	.	TGTGCCAGCAGCCATACGGGACAAAGCTCCTACGAGCAGTACTTC	CASSHTGQSSYEQYF
TRBJ2-2	.	TRBV6-2/TRBV6-3	.	TGTGCCAGCAGTAGGCGACTCCTGGACACCGGGGAGCTGTTTTTT	CASSRRLLDTGELFF
TRBJ2-7	.	TRBV12-3/TRBV12-4	many	TGTGCCAGCAGTCTCAATCAGGGGGGCCGTTACGAGCAGTACTTC	CASSLNQGGRYEQYF
TRBJ2-1	.	TRBV3-1	.	TGTGCCAGCAGCCAAGGGGGGCTTCCCTCCTACAATGAGCAGTTCTTC	CASSQGGLPSYNEQFF
TRBJ2-1	.	TRBV5-4	few	TGTGCCAGCAGCCCCGCCTCCTACAATGAGCAGTTCTTC	CASSPASYNEQFF
TRBJ2-1	.	TRBV7-9	few	TGTGCCAGCAGCCTCCAGCTGGGGAATGAGCAGTTCTTC	CASSLQLGNEQFF